These 12 T cell receptor beta chains were sequenced from one sample in a study of blood T cell repertoires in COVID-19 (dated by TCRdb to 2018 to 2020). The library was made by the immunoSEQ multiplex PCR assay. TCRdb took over this immuneACCESS table, retaining in-frame rearrangements with V and J assigned. Such tables are incomplete; in checked studies, under half of the missing clones stem from an unresolved V gene, and the remainder is unexplained. The sample table lists approximately 34,000 clones, 80% of them with a count of one. Around 15% of the sample comes from the top ten. The sequencing sample was made of peripheral blood. All receptors derive from a woman aged 70 to 79 with acute or convalescent COVID-19.

V is TRBV18 and J is TRBJ2-3; 7 nucleotides match TRBD1. CDR3 length: 15 amino acids. Germline CDR1 and CDR2: KGHSH and LQKENI. V was pared by 0 bases and J by 4 bases, with 4 bases of the junction left unmatched. DNA of the CDR3: TGTGCCAGCTCACCACCGGGACAGAGAGCAGATACGCAGTATTTT. This translates into CASSPPGQRADTQYF. Together with reference TRBV18 and TRBJ2-3, the CDR3 gives the full variable domain: NAGVMQNPRHLVRRRGQEARLRCSPMKGHSHVYWYRQLPEEGLKFMVYLQKENIIDESGMPKERFSAEFPKEGPSILRIQQVVRGDSAAYFCASSPPGQRADTQYFGPGTRLTVL.

The gene calls are TRBV28 and TRBJ2-7, with TRBD1 identical over 8 bases. V shed 6 bases and J 3 bases; nucleotides not matched to a gene: 7. Germline values: CDR1 MDHEN, CDR2 SYDVKM. CDR3 length: 14 amino acids. CDR3 DNA sequence: TGTGCCAGCAGACTCACGGGACAGGTCTACGAGCAGTACTTC. Residues: CASRLTGQVYEQYF.

The chain has TRBV19 and TRBJ1-1; tentatively, D is TRBD1 (5 bases). The V and J ends lost 1 base and 8 bases respectively, with 17 bases between them. The CDR3 loop spans 15 amino acids. From germline, CDR1 is LNHDA and CDR2 SQIVND (reference sequence). The CDR3 region is CASSIGGARFAEAFF. The CDR3 DNA is TGTGCCAGTAGTATAGGTGGGGCGCGCTTTGCCGAAGCTTTCTTT.

The chain combines TRBV7-6 with TRBJ1-4; a possible D gene is TRBD1 (6 bases). Trimming cost V 3 bases and J 6 bases, with 14 bases left between them. The CDR3 covers 15 residues. Per germline, CDR1 SGHVS and CDR2 FNYEAQ. CDR3 residues: CASSFSGTLYEKLFF. The CDR3 DNA reads as TGTGCCAGCAGCTTTAGCGGGACACTTTATGAAAAACTGTTTTTT. The variable domain in full, completed from reference TRBV7-6 and TRBJ1-4, reads GAGVSQSPRYKVTKRGQDVALRCDPISGHVSLYWYRQALGQGPEFLTYFNYEAQQDKSGLPNDRFSAERPEGSISTLTIQRTEQRDSAMYRCASSFSGTLYEKLFFGSGTQLSVL.

The chain carries TRBV4-1 and TRBJ1-5; possible D gene TRBD1, 5 bases. The CDR3 is 16 amino acids. Trimming removed 2 bases from V and 4 bases from J, with 15 bases in between. Germline V lookup: CDR1 MGHRA, CDR2 YSYEKL. For the CDR3, the DNA is TGCGCCAGCAGCCAAACCTTCGGGGGAGTAAATCAGCCCCAGCATTTT. Amino acids: CASSQTFGGVNQPQHF.

This clone was counted a few times. The J gene is TRBJ1-6, the V gene TRBV7-9, with 7 positions matching TRBD1. Germline values: CDR1 SEHNR, CDR2 FQNEAQ (reference sequence). V shed 5 bases and J 7 bases; nucleotides not matched to a gene: 5. CDR3 length: 14 amino acids. The CDR3 DNA sequence: TGTGCCAGCAGCGCGGACAGGCTAAATTCACCCCTCCACTTT. It is translated as CASSADRLNSPLHF.

This clone was counted only a few times. V usage is TRBV5-6 and J usage is TRBJ2-7; 9 bases map to TRBD1. The V gene end was trimmed by 4 bases and the J gene end by 2 bases; junction bases not matched to a gene: 10. Germline CDR1 and CDR2: SGHDT and YYEEEE. CDR3 length: 16 amino acids. In nucleotides, the CDR3 is TGTGCCAGCAGCAGACAACCTGGGGACAGGGCCTACGAGCAGTACTTC. This sequence encodes CASSRQPGDRAYEQYF.

The V call is TRBV19, the J call TRBJ1-1, with 7 bases lining up with TRBD1. CDR1 is LNHDA and CDR2 is SQIVND in the germline V gene (reference sequence). The CDR3 length is 13 residues. The trim removed 5 bases at V and 4 bases at J, leaving 4 bases unmatched. CDR3 in DNA: TGTGCCAGTAGTTTTCAGGGGGGCACTGAAGCTTTCTTT. Its protein is CASSFQGGTEAFF.

This chain uses TRBV5-1 with TRBJ2-7; no clear D gene. The ends were cut back, 4 bases at V and 5 bases at J, with 13 bases in the middle. Germline CDR1 SGHRS, CDR2 YFSETQ. The CDR3 sequence is 13 residues long. The CDR3 region is CASSQRPDDEQYF. Here the CDR3 DNA reads TGCGCCAGCAGCCAGCGACCCGACGACGAGCAGTACTTC.

The genes are TRBV5-1 and TRBJ1-2; 11 positions match TRBD1. The J segment lost 8 bases and the V segment lost 3 bases, leaving 6 bases of the junction unmatched. Germline lookup yields CDR1 SGHRS and CDR2 YFSETQ. The CDR3 has 14 residues. This chain's CDR3 is CASSYGQGAVGYTF. The CDR3 nucleotides read TGCGCCAGCAGCTACGGACAGGGGGCAGTAGGCTACACCTTC.

The chain has TRBV6-5 and TRBJ1-4; 8 nucleotides align to TRBD1. In germline, CDR1 is MNHEY, CDR2 SVGAGI. The CDR3 has 14 residues. V was clipped by 10 bases and J by 3 bases; unmatched bases: 7. The DNA of the CDR3 is TGTGCCACAGGGGGCGCCGGTGCTAATGAAAAACTGTTTTTT. Translation: CATGGAGANEKLFF.

At least ten counts were recorded for this clone. The chain links TRBV7-9 to TRBJ2-3; D is unclear. The CDR3 loop spans 15 amino acids. The V end was cut by 1 base, the J end by 0 bases, with 8 bases between. From germline, CDR1 is SEHNR and CDR2 FQNEAQ (reference sequence). Written as DNA, the CDR3 is TGTGCCAGCAGCTTAGTCGGCGGCAGCACAGATACGCAGTATTTT. This translates into CASSLVGGSTDTQYF. The full variable domain, its missing parts supplied by reference TRBV7-9 and TRBJ2-3, is DTGVSQNPRHKITKRGQNVTFRCDPISEHNRLYWYRQTLGQGPEFLTYFQNEAQLEKSRLLSDRFSAERPKGSFSTLEIQRTEQGDSAMYLCASSLVGGSTDTQYFGPGTRLTVL.